The rows below give T cell receptor beta chains drawn from one sample of a study of shared clonotypes between healthy human individuals. The protocol was immunoSEQ multiplex PCR, while the TCRdb copy is restricted to in-frame clones and leaves out a portion. The data hold 2 million to 3 million clones, with roughly 93% observed a single time. The source material was naive CD4+ T cells from PBMCs. The receptors originated from a man younger than 30 in good health. Some clones in this sample may be carry-over from other donors' samples. Both conserved end residues are part of each CDR3. Each record gives: CDR3 DNA, CDR3 protein, J gene, D gene, V gene. The D gene is left open where the match is weak.

DNA: TGTGCCAGCAGCCCCCAACGAGGAGGGTCACCCCTCCACTTT
CDR3: CASSPQRGGSPLHF
J: TRBJ1-6
D: .
V: TRBV7-9

DNA: TGCGCCAGCAGCTTGTCCCCCGGACAGGGGAAAGAAAAACTGTTTTTT
CDR3: CASSLSPGQGKEKLFF
J: TRBJ1-4
D: TRBD1
V: TRBV5-1

DNA: TGTGCCAGCTCACCAGGGACGAGCAATCAGCCCCAGCATTTT
CDR3: CASSPGTSNQPQHF
J: TRBJ1-5
D: .
V: TRBV18

DNA: TGCGCCAGCAGCTTGGCCCCGGGGACAGGCGAAAAACTGTTTTTT
CDR3: CASSLAPGTGEKLFF
J: TRBJ1-4
D: TRBD1
V: TRBV5-1

DNA: TGTGCCAGCAGCCGGACTAGCGGCACAGATACGCAGTATTTT
CDR3: CASSRTSGTDTQYF
J: TRBJ2-3
D: TRBD2
V: TRBV2

DNA: TGTGCCAGCAGCTTAATGGGGAGTCCCGGGGAGCTGTTTTTT
CDR3: CASSLMGSPGELFF
J: TRBJ2-2
D: .
V: TRBV7-9

DNA: TGTGCCAGCAGGAGGGGGGACGGCACAGATACGCAGTATTTT
CDR3: CASRRGDGTDTQYF
J: TRBJ2-3
D: .
V: TRBV2

DNA: TGTGCCAGCGCCCTAGGTCAAGAGACCCAGTACTTC
CDR3: CASALGQETQYF
J: TRBJ2-5
D: .
V: TRBV28

DNA: TGTGCCAGCAGTTTATCCTTGGCGTGGGCCTACGAGCAGTACTTC
CDR3: CASSLSLAWAYEQYF
J: TRBJ2-7
D: .
V: TRBV27

DNA: TGTGCCAGCATCCTTCGGGGGAGGGGTGATTACGAGACCCAGTACTTC
CDR3: CASILRGRGDYETQYF
J: TRBJ2-5
D: TRBD2
V: TRBV5-4

DNA: TGTGCCAGCAGTTCATCCGGGACAGGGGTTCTTCAGCAGTACTTC
CDR3: CASSSSGTGVLQQYF
J: TRBJ2-7
D: TRBD1
V: TRBV6-6

DNA: TGCGCCAGCAGCTTGGTGGCGGGGACAGGTTACAATGAGCAGTTCTTC
CDR3: CASSLVAGTGYNEQFF
J: TRBJ2-1
D: TRBD1
V: TRBV5-1

DNA: TGTGCCAGCAGTTTTAAGGGCGGGAGCATGTTGAATGAGCAGTTCTTC
CDR3: CASSFKGGSMLNEQFF
J: TRBJ2-1
D: TRBD2
V: TRBV27

DNA: TGTGCCAGCAGCTTAGTGGCAGACAGTCGATTTATACAAGAGACCCAGTACTTC
CDR3: CASSLVADSRFIQETQYF
J: TRBJ2-5
D: .
V: TRBV7-8

DNA: TGTGCCAGCAGCCCGACACAGCGAACAGCTTTGAACACTGAAGCTTTCTTT
CDR3: CASSPTQRTALNTEAFF
J: TRBJ1-1
D: .
V: TRBV7-9

DNA: TGCGCCAGCGGAGGGGGCGGAGAGACCCAGTACTTC
CDR3: CASGGGGETQYF
J: TRBJ2-5
D: .
V: TRBV5-1